Presented here are 10 T cell receptor beta chains from one specimen sequenced in a study of cytomegalovirus exposure and HLA in healthy donors. PCR amplification relied on 60 Vbeta primers (plus 13 Jbeta primers). Method: immunoSEQ multiplex PCR; TCRdb's copy keeps in-frame clones and lacks some. The sample yields more than 150,000 clones, approximately 84% seen once. Material for sequencing was PBMCs. The origin of the receptors is a girl aged 5 to 17 in good health and CMV-seropositive.

Notes on this clone: This specimen includes other DNA sequences encoding the same CDR3. The chain combines TRBV6-1 with TRBJ1-1, with TRBD1 matching 8 bases. The CDR3 spans 13 residues. Per the germline V gene, CDR1 is MNHNS and CDR2 is SASEGT. V shed 2 bases and J 11 bases; nucleotides not matched to a gene: 7. CDR3 sequence (DNA): TGTGCCAGCAGTGAAAAGGACAGGGCGGAGGCTTTCTTT. It translates to CASSEKDRAEAFF.

This clone was seen only once. The V and J genes are TRBV7-9 and TRBJ2-1; TRBD2 agrees at 13 bases. The CDR3 consists of 17 residues. Germline V gene lookup returns CDR1 SEHNR and CDR2 FQNEAQ (reference sequence). V dropped 5 bases and J dropped 6; count of bases not matched to a gene: 10. CDR3 in DNA: TGTGCCAGCAGCCCGGGACTAGCGGGACCCCCAGGCAATGAGCAGTTCTTC. Its translation: CASSPGLAGPPGNEQFF.

This clone turned up a few times. The genes are TRBV7-6 and TRBJ1-1; a weak D match, TRBD1 (6 bases). V was pared by 4 bases and J by 10 bases, with 13 bases between. The CDR3 is 12 residues long. CDR1 is SGHVS, CDR2 FNYEAQ, per germline. For the CDR3, the DNA is TGTGCCAGCAGCTCGAGCACAGGGTCAGCTTTCTTT. It codes for CASSSSTGSAFF.

This sequence joins TRBV30 and TRBJ1-3; 8 bases agree with TRBD1. Germline CDR1 is GTSNPN and CDR2 is SVGIG (reference sequence). CDR3 size: 14 residues. V lost 3 bases, J lost 4 bases, and 5 bases stayed unmatched. DNA for the CDR3: TGTGCCTGGAGCGACAGGGGTAGCGGAAACACCATATATTTT. This codes for CAWSDRGSGNTIYF. Based on the CDR3 plus reference TRBV30 and TRBJ1-3, the full variable domain is SQTIHQWPATLVQPVGSPLSLECTVEGTSNPNLYWYRQAAGRGLQLLFYSVGIGQISSEVPQNLSASRPQDRQFILSSKKLLLSDSGFYLCAWSDRGSGNTIYFGEGSWLTVV.

This clone appeared a few times. The chain has TRBV18 and TRBJ2-5; TRBD2 aligns across 7 bases. Trimming at V came to 6 bases and at J to 2 bases, leaving 9 bases not matched to a gene. Germline CDR1 and CDR2: KGHSH and LQKENI. The CDR3 consists of 15 residues. The CDR3 sequence: CASSLLWGGQETQYF. CDR3 nucleotide sequence: TGTGCCAGCTCCTTACTTTGGGGGGGACAAGAGACCCAGTACTTC.

This clone was recorded once. The rearrangement joins TRBV2 to TRBJ2-5; 8 bases agree with TRBD1. Germline V lookup: CDR1 SNHLY, CDR2 FYNNEI. The J segment lost 3 bases and the V segment lost 7 bases, leaving 7 bases of the junction unmatched. The CDR3 has 14 residues. The CDR3 region is CASTIRDRKETQYF. The CDR3 DNA follows: TGTGCCAGCACCATCCGGGACAGGAAAGAGACCCAGTACTTC.

J is TRBJ2-1 and V is TRBV19; 9 nucleotides line up with TRBD2. The CDR3 is made up of 16 amino acids. Germline lookup yields CDR1 LNHDA and CDR2 SQIVND (reference sequence). With V trimmed by 3 bases and J by 4 bases, 7 bases remained unmatched. CDR3 sequence (DNA): TGTGCCAGTAGTATGATAGGCGGGAGGGGGTACAATGAGCAGTTCTTC. This gives the protein CASSMIGGRGYNEQFF.

This sequence joins TRBV9 and TRBJ2-1; 9 bases line up with TRBD2. Trimming at V came to 0 bases and at J to 4 bases, leaving 17 bases not matched to a gene. The CDR3 totals 20 residues. Germline values: CDR1 SGDLS, CDR2 YYNGEE. CDR3 region: CASSVDVGAGGRASYNEQFF. The CDR3 coding sequence is TGTGCCAGCAGCGTAGATGTGGGGGCTGGCGGGAGGGCCTCTTACAATGAGCAGTTCTTC.

DNA of the CDR3: TGTGCCAGCAACTATGCAACTAATGAAAAACTGTTTTTT. It translates to CASNYATNEKLFF. V is TRBV25-1 and J is TRBJ1-4; no definite D call. This CDR3 has 13 amino acids. Between the trimmed V and J ends, which lost 7 bases and 0 bases, there was a span of 6 bases. CDR1 is MGHDK, CDR2 SYGVNS, per germline.

The V gene is TRBV30, the J gene TRBJ2-7; tentatively, D is TRBD1 (6 bases). The CDR3 totals 12 residues. Germline V CDR1 and CDR2: GTSNPN, SVGIG (reference sequence). V was shortened by 8 bases and J by 0 bases, with 11 bases between the two germline ends. The CDR3 DNA is TGTGCCGGGACATCGAGCTCCTACGAGCAGTACTTC. Protein: CAGTSSSYEQYF.